Each of the 19 T cell receptor beta chains below was sequenced from the same sample in a study of CD8 T cells in Susac syndrome. The RNA input was roughly 0.45 to 1 ug, and it was reverse transcribed with random hexamers. TCRdb re-called the immunoSEQ multiplex PCR reads through MiXCR, storing one row per CDR3 protein. The repertoire holds about 300,000 distinct CDR3 sequences, with roughly 90% as singletons. Sequences were obtained from CD8+ T cells from PBMCs. The receptors here all came from a human donor with multiple sclerosis.

V is TRBV24-1 and J is TRBJ2-7, with unresolved D. Trimming shortened V by 9 bases and J by 2 bases, and 22 bases separated the two germline ends. CDR3 length equals 16 residues. Germline CDR1 reads KGHDR; CDR2 reads SFDVKD. The CDR3 DNA follows: TGTGCCACCCTGTGGCAGGCCTGTTTCTGGACCTACGAGCAGTACTTC. It specifies CATLWQACFWTYEQYF.

The gene calls are TRBV28 and TRBJ2-5; 10 nucleotides line up with TRBD2. The CDR3 is 16 amino acids. The V gene end was trimmed by 5 bases and the J gene end by 1 base; junction bases not matched to a gene: 7. CDR1 and CDR2 (germline): MDHEN, SYDVKM. The CDR3 nucleotides read TGTGCCAGCAGTACGTACCTAGCGGGAGCCCAAGAGACCCAGTACTTC. It codes for CASSTYLAGAQETQYF. Variable domain in full (rest from reference TRBV28 and TRBJ2-5): DVKVTQSSRYLVKRTGEKVFLECVQDMDHENMFWYRQDPGLGLRLIYFSYDVKMKEKGDIPEGYSVSREKKERFSLILESASTNQTSMYLCASSTYLAGAQETQYFGPGTRLLVL.

V is TRBV12-3 or TRBV12-4 and J is TRBJ2-3, with 10 bases aligning to TRBD2. Trimming took 2 bases from V and 1 from J; bases not matched to a gene: 3. The CDR3 extends over 16 amino acids. The CDR3 nucleotides read TGTGCCAGCAGTTTATGGACTAGCGGCCGCACAGATACGCAGTATTTT. This sequence encodes CASSLWTSGRTDTQYF.

This clonotype was observed a single time. This chain uses TRBV9 with TRBJ2-7; tentatively, D is TRBD1 (6 bases). This CDR3 comprises 14 residues. Germline V lookup: CDR1 SGDLS, CDR2 YYNGEE. V lost 3 bases and J 2 bases, leaving 12 bases between the germline ends. CDR3 loop: CASSGVDRAYEQYF. CDR3 sequence (DNA): TGTGCCAGCAGCGGGGTGGACAGAGCCTACGAGCAGTACTTC.

CDR3 coding DNA: TGTGCCAGCAGTTTATGGGGGACCCCCAGGGGGTACAATGAGCAGTTCTTC. Its protein product is CASSLWGTPRGYNEQFF. The chain joins TRBV27 to TRBJ2-1, with TRBD1 matching over 7 bases. This CDR3 region has 17 residues. CDR1 is MNHEY, CDR2 SMNVEV, per germline (reference sequence). V lost 1 base to trimming and J lost 4 bases; unmatched junction nucleotides: 10.

In its sample, this clonotype was seen once. The chain joins TRBV30 to TRBJ2-7; D may correspond to TRBD1 or TRBD2 (5 bases each). The germline V gene encodes CDR1 GTSNPN and CDR2 SVGIG (reference sequence). Trimming took off 2 bases at V and 4 bases at J, with 15 bases between the two ends. The CDR3 has 14 amino acids. CDR3 DNA sequence: TGTGCCTGGAGTCCCGGGCCATGGGGGTACGAGCAGTACTTC. It yields the protein CAWSPGPWGYEQYF. Full variable domain (remainder filled in from reference TRBV30 and TRBJ2-7): SQTIHQWPATLVQPVGSPLSLECTVEGTSNPNLYWYRQAAGRGLQLLFYSVGIGQISSEVPQNLSASRPQDRQFILSSKKLLLSDSGFYLCAWSPGPWGYEQYFGPGTRLTVT.

The chain uses TRBV9 and TRBJ2-3; D is undetermined. The CDR3 extends over 14 amino acids. Germline V gene data show CDR1 as SGDLS and CDR2 as YYNGEE. Deletions cut 3 bases from V and 7 bases from J, with 15 bases between. Here the CDR3 DNA reads TGTGCCAGCAGCGCTAGTGGTACACAATATACGCAGTATTTT. This codes for CASSASGTQYTQYF.

The J gene is TRBJ2-2, the V gene TRBV7-3; tentative D call: TRBD2 (6 bases). Germline CDR1 and CDR2: SGHTA and FQGTGA. Trimming shortened V by 7 bases and J by 1 base, and 16 bases separated the two germline ends. The CDR3 contains 16 residues. The CDR3 nucleotides are TGTGCCAGCAACGGGGGTAGTAGCGAGAACACCGGGGAGCTGTTTTTT. Translated: CASNGGSSENTGELFF.

V and J are TRBV12-3 or TRBV12-4 and TRBJ2-3, with TRBD1 identical over 8 bases. The CDR3 has 15 amino acids. V shed 6 bases and J 2 bases; nucleotides not matched to a gene: 7. CDR3 coding DNA: TGTGCCAGCAGACACCAGGGGGCTCACACAGATACGCAGTATTTT. Its translation: CASRHQGAHTDTQYF.

The rearrangement uses TRBV12-5 and TRBJ2-2; D may be TRBD1 or TRBD2 (5 bases each). Germline CDR1 LGHNT, CDR2 FRNRAP. V lost 4 bases, J lost 4 bases, and 10 bases lay in between. CDR3 length: 14 residues. CDR3 sequence reads: CASGYGTGTGELFF. CDR3 DNA sequence: TGTGCTAGTGGTTACGGGACGGGCACCGGGGAGCTGTTTTTT.

The J gene is TRBJ2-7, the V gene TRBV28; the match to TRBD2 covers 7 bases. This CDR3 contains 15 residues. Trimming cost V 3 bases and J 2 bases; bases outside gene matches: 7. Germline CDR1 reads MDHEN; CDR2 reads SYDVKM. The CDR3 sequence: CASSLVGLGTYEQYF. Here the CDR3 DNA reads TGTGCCAGCAGTTTGGTCGGACTAGGTACCTACGAGCAGTACTTC.

This clonotype was counted once. This chain joins TRBV21-1 and TRBJ2-1; TRBD1, the table's D call, lacks a check against the DNA. TRBV21-1 is a known pseudogene. The CDR3 consists of 14 residues. CDR3 DNA: TGTGCCAGCAGCAAAGTGGAATTTGGGGGTGAGCAGTTCTTC. This translates into CASSKVEFGGEQFF.

The J gene is TRBJ2-7, the V gene TRBV11-2, with 9 bases aligning to TRBD2. V shed 3 bases, J shed 2 bases, and the junction held 2 bases outside the gene matches. Germline V gives CDR1 SGHAT, CDR2 FQNNGV. The CDR3 is 14 amino acids. The CDR3 bases are TGTGCCAGCAGCTTCGGCGGGGGGGCCTACGAGCAGTACTTC. Its translation: CASSFGGGAYEQYF.

This clonotype turned up a few times. The CDR3, as DNA: TGTGCCAGCAGCTCGGGACTAGCCGACCGGACGAACACCGGGGAGCTGTTTTTT. Its translation: CASSSGLADRTNTGELFF. This chain links TRBV7-9 with TRBJ2-2, with TRBD2 matching over 9 bases. CDR1 and CDR2 (germline): SEHNR, FQNEAQ (reference sequence). The CDR3 covers 18 residues. V lost 4 bases and J lost 0; bases outside the gene matches: 9.

CDR3 sequence (DNA): TGTGCCAGCAGTAGATTGCCCTACGAGCAGTACTTC. It codes for CASSRLPYEQYF. This chain connects TRBV27 to TRBJ2-7; unclear D gene. There are 12 residues in the CDR3. Germline V gives CDR1 MNHEY, CDR2 SMNVEV (reference sequence). Deletions cut 5 bases from V and 2 bases from J, with 7 bases between.

The chain links TRBV9 to TRBJ2-7; D might be TRBD2 (6 bases). CDR3 length: 15 amino acids. The V end was cut by 1 base, the J end by 6 bases, with 17 bases between. Germline V gene data show CDR1 as SGDLS and CDR2 as YYNGEE. The CDR3 nucleotides read TGTGCCAGCAGCGTATCGGGAGACAGTCCCTCCGAGCAGTACTTC. This gives the protein CASSVSGDSPSEQYF.

The chain employs TRBV28 and TRBJ2-7; TRBD2 is a possible D gene (5 bases). CDR1 is MDHEN, CDR2 SYDVKM, per germline. The V gene lost 3 bases and the J gene lost 2 bases, with 14 bases spanning the gap. The CDR3 runs 15 residues. The CDR3 DNA reads TGTGCCAGCAGTTTTGAGGGAACGAACCCCTACGAGCAGTACTTC. Translation gives CASSFEGTNPYEQYF.

The chain joins TRBV15 to TRBJ2-1; unclear D gene. CDR1 is LNHNV and CDR2 is YYDKDF in the germline V gene (reference sequence). V was trimmed by 5 bases and J by 3 bases, leaving 5 bases between them. The CDR3 consists of 12 residues. In DNA, the CDR3 is TGTGCCACCAGCGAGGACTACAATGAGCAGTTCTTC. It translates to CATSEDYNEQFF.

This clonotype occurred once. This CDR3 is CASSAKGLAGNEQFF. CDR3 in DNA: TGTGCCAGCAGCGCCAAGGGACTAGCGGGAAATGAGCAGTTCTTC. The chain joins TRBV9 to TRBJ2-1, with 13 bases lining up with TRBD2. The CDR3 contains 15 residues. CDR1 and CDR2 from the germline V gene are SGDLS and YYNGEE. Trimming removed 3 bases from V and 7 bases from J; junction bases left unmatched: 4.